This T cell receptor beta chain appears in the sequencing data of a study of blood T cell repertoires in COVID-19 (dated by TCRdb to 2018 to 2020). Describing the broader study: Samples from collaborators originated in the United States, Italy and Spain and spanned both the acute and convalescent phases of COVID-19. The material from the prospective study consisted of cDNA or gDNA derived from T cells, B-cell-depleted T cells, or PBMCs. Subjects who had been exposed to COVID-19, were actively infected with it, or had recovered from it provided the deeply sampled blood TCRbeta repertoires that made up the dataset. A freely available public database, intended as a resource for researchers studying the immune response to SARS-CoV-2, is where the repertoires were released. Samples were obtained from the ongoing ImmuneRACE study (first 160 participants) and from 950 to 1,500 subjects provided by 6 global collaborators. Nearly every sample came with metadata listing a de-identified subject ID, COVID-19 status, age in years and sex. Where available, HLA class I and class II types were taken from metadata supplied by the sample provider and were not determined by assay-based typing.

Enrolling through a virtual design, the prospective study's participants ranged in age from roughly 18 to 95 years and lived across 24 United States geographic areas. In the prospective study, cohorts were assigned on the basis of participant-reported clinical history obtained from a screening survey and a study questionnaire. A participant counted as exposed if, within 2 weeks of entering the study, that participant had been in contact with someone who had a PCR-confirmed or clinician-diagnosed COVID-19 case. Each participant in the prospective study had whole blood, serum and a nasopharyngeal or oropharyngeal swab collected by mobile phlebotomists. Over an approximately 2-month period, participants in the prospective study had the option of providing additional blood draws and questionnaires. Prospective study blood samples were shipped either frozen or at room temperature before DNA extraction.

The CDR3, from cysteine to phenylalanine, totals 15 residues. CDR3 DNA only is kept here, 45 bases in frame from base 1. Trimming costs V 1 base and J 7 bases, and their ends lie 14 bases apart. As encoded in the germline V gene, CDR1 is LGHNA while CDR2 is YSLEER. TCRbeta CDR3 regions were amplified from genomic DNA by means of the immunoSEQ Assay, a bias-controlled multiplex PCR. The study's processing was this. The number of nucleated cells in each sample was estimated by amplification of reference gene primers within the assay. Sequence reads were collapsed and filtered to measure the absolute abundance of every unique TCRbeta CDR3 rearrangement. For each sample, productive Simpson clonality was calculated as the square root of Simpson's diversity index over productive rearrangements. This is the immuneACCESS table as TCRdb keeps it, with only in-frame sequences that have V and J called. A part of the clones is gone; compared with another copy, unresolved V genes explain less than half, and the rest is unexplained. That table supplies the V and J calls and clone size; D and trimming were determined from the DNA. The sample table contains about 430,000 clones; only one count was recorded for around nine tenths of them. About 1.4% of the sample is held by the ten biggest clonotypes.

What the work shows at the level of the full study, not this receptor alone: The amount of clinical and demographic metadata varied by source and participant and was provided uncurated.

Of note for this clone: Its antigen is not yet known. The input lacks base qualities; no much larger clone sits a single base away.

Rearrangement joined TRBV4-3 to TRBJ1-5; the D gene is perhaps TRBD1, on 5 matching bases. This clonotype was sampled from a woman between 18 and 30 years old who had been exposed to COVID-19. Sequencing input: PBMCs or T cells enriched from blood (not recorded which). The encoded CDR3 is CASSQGPGRTQPQHF. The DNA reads TGCGCCAGCAGCCAAGGGCCAGGGAGGACCCAGCCCCAGCATTTT.